These 12 T cell receptor beta chains came from one sample sequenced in a study of Graves' ophthalmopathy and Graves' hyperthyroidism. TCR beta CDR3 amplification used RNA transcripts. First-round RT-PCR with HTBI primers preceded a second-round multiplex PCR. TCRdb fed the multiplex PCR reads into MiXCR, producing one record per CDR3 protein. This sample has approximately 700,000 distinct CDR3 sequences; roughly 40% occur once, and the top ten carry approximately 43%. Sequencing was performed on peripheral blood. The receptors were gathered from an adult man with Graves' ophthalmopathy.

V gene TRBV19 combines with J gene TRBJ1-5; 9 bases agree with TRBD1. After removal of 7 bases from V and 2 bases from J, the junction contained 6 bases not matched to a gene. The CDR3 length is 15 residues. Germline V gene sequence: CDR1 LNHDA, CDR2 SQIVND (reference sequence). CDR3 amino acids: CASIDRDRGNQPQHF. DNA for the CDR3: TGTGCCAGTATCGACCGGGACAGGGGCAATCAGCCCCAGCATTTT.

The chain recombines TRBV19 with TRBJ1-2, with D perhaps matching TRBD1 (6 bases). The CDR3 runs to 15 residues. Germline loops: CDR1 LNHDA, CDR2 SQIVND (reference sequence). Trimming pared 7 bases from V and 0 bases from J, leaving 15 bases between. CDR3 sequence (DNA): TGTGCCAGTACCTCCTCAGGGGCCGCTAACTATGGCTACACCTTC. It codes for CASTSSGAANYGYTF. Drawing the rest from reference TRBV19 and TRBJ1-2, the complete variable domain is DGGITQSPKYLFRKEGQNVTLSCEQNLNHDAMYWYRQDPGQGLRLIYYSQIVNDFQKGDIAEGYSVSREKKESFPLTVTSAQKNPTAFYLCASTSSGAANYGYTFGSGTRLTVV.

This clonotype was picked up many times. The chain combines TRBV20-1 with TRBJ1-2; D is ambiguous. Germline CDR1 is DFQATT and CDR2 is SNEGSKA (reference sequence). This CDR3 has 11 residues. V was clipped by 4 bases and J by 2 bases, with 5 bases between them. CDR3 bases: TGCAGTGCTACCCAGAACTATGGCTACACCTTC. Encoded protein: CSATQNYGYTF.

This clonotype was detected many times. J is TRBJ1-4 and V is TRBV2; no firm D call. The CDR3 totals 15 residues. V lost 6 bases, J lost 2 bases, and 13 bases lay in between. Germline V gene sequence: CDR1 SNHLY, CDR2 FYNNEI. CDR3 nucleotide sequence: TGTGCCAGCAGCGCGACCCGGCAGACTAATGAAAAACTGTTTTTT. Protein product: CASSATRQTNEKLFF.

The chain carries TRBV20-1 and TRBJ2-7, with TRBD1 as a possible D gene (6 bases). The germline V gene encodes CDR1 DFQATT and CDR2 SNEGSKA (reference sequence). The CDR3 length is 13 residues. CDR3 protein: CSADRYYSYEQYV. The CDR3 DNA is TGCAGCGCTGACAGGTACTACTCCTACGAGCAGTACGTC.

This chain connects TRBV5-1 to TRBJ1-4, with D perhaps matching TRBD1 (5 bases). V lost 7 bases and J 1 base, leaving 14 bases between the germline ends. CDR3 size: 15 residues. Germline V gene sequence: CDR1 SGHRS, CDR2 YFSETQ. In nucleotides, the CDR3 is TGCGCCAGCGGCGGGGGTGCCGTAACTAATGAAAAACTGTTTTTT. It yields the protein CASGGGAVTNEKLFF.

V usage is TRBV25-1 and J usage is TRBJ1-5; no clear D gene. CDR3 size: 15 residues. Trimming removed 2 bases from V and 3 bases from J, with 11 bases in between. The germline V gene has CDR1 MGHDK and CDR2 SYGVNS. CDR3 nucleotide sequence: TGTGCCAGCAGTGAAACGGGCAGAGTCAATCAGCCCCAGCATTTT. Amino acid sequence: CASSETGRVNQPQHF.

This clonotype has just a few counts. The chain uses TRBV6-6 and TRBJ2-6; TRBD1 matches 8 bases. CDR1 MNHNY and CDR2 SVGAGI come from the germline V gene (reference sequence). This CDR3 region has 17 residues. V shed 6 bases, J shed 0 bases, and the junction held 7 bases outside the gene matches. In DNA form, the CDR3 reads TGTGCCAGCAGAATCGGACAGGGTAGCTCTGGGGCCAACGTCCTGACTTTC. Translating gives CASRIGQGSSGANVLTF.

With respect to this clonotype: At one end, the junction sequence differs from germline, possibly due to a read error. The chain joins TRBV5-5 to TRBJ1-2; possible D gene TRBD1, 6 bases. The CDR3 length is 13 residues. CDR1 and CDR2 from the germline V gene are SGHKS and YYEKEE (reference sequence). The CDR3 here is CVSSRTDNYGYTF. In DNA, the CDR3 is TGCGTCAGCAGCCGGACAGATAACTATGGCTACACCTTC. Based on the CDR3 plus reference TRBV5-5 and TRBJ1-2, the full variable domain is DAGVTQSPTHLIKTRGQQVTLRCSPISGHKSVSWYQQVLGQGPQFIFQYYEKEERGRGNFPDRFSARQFPNYSSELNVNALLLGDSALYLCVSSRTDNYGYTFGSGTRLTVV.

In this sample, this clonotype turned up once. A much larger clone lies one base from this, so it may be a read error. The chain employs TRBV25-1 and TRBJ1-1; D uncertain. The CDR3 loop spans 12 amino acids. Germline CDR1 MGHDK, CDR2 SYGVNS. CDR3 sequence (DNA): TGTGCCATCAGTGAACATCAACAGGAAGCTTTCTTT. Its protein product is CAISEHQQEAFF.

The chain links TRBV9 to TRBJ2-5; 12 positions match TRBD2. CDR1 and CDR2 (germline): SGDLS, YYNGEE. The junction had 10 bases not matched to a gene; V was cut back by 0 bases and J by 4 bases. The CDR3 loop spans 18 amino acids. CDR3 region: CASSVAPTSGRVGETQYF. The CDR3 nucleotides read TGTGCCAGCAGCGTAGCCCCGACTAGCGGGAGAGTCGGAGAGACCCAGTACTTC.

The chain recombines TRBV9 with TRBJ2-7; D might be TRBD2 (6 bases). Per germline, CDR1 SGDLS and CDR2 YYNGEE. Trimming cost V 0 bases and J 3 bases, with 13 bases left between them. This CDR3 contains 15 residues. The CDR3 coding sequence is TGTGCCAGCAGCGTAGGAGCGGGTCTTTTCTACGAGCAGTACTTC. It is translated as CASSVGAGLFYEQYF.